These 6 T cell receptor beta chains share one sample of origin, sequenced in a study of T cell responses to AZD1222 COVID-19 vaccine. Clones were read by immunoSEQ multiplex PCR, and TCRdb kept only the in-frame ones, dropping some. Of some 150,000 clones listed, about 91% are singletons. The sample consisted of peripheral blood, taken on day 0 of MenACWY control vaccination. These receptors all stem from an adult in good health.

The chain couples TRBV5-4 to TRBJ1-2; D uncertain. Per the germline V gene, CDR1 is SGHNT and CDR2 is YYREEE (reference sequence). Trimming left V 4 bases short and J 2 bases short, with 12 bases between. The CDR3 spans 14 residues. The DNA for the CDR3 is TGTGCCAGCAGCCAAAGGGATACAAACTATGGCTACACCTTC. This gives the protein CASSQRDTNYGYTF.

This chain joins TRBV28 and TRBJ1-5, with D unclear. This CDR3 is built from 14 residues. V lost 4 bases and J lost 6, with 13 bases in between. CDR1 and CDR2 from the germline V gene are MDHEN and SYDVKM. The CDR3 bases are TGTGCCAGCAGTTCTTGGCCCCGCGGTCAGCCCCAGCATTTT. Encoded protein: CASSSWPRGQPQHF. The full variable domain, with the rest looked up from reference TRBV28 and TRBJ1-5, is DVKVTQSSRYLVKRTGEKVFLECVQDMDHENMFWYRQDPGLGLRLIYFSYDVKMKEKGDIPEGYSVSREKKERFSLILESASTNQTSMYLCASSSWPRGQPQHFGDGTRLSIL.

V is TRBV14 and J is TRBJ1-1, with a tentative D call TRBD1 (6 bases). Germline V gene sequence: CDR1 SGHDN, CDR2 FVKESK. With 2 bases removed from V and 8 bases from J, the gap between germline ends came to 9 bases. CDR3 length: 12 residues. The CDR3 is CASSQWGAEAFF. In DNA, the CDR3 is TGTGCCAGCAGCCAATGGGGGGCGGAAGCTTTCTTT.

The V call is TRBV14, the J call TRBJ2-7; weak D call: TRBD1 (6 bases). CDR1 is SGHDN, CDR2 FVKESK, per germline. This CDR3 is 15 amino acids long. V was pared by 0 bases and J by 3 bases, with 12 bases between. CDR3 amino acids: CASSQDWKGHYEQYF. Written as DNA, the CDR3 is TGTGCCAGCAGCCAAGATTGGAAGGGACACTACGAGCAGTACTTC. Full variable domain (outside the CDR3, taken from reference TRBV14 and TRBJ2-7): EAGVTQFPSHSVIEKGQTVTLRCDPISGHDNLYWYRRVMGKEIKFLLHFVKESKQDESGMPNNRFLAERTGGTYSTLKVQPAELEDSGVYFCASSQDWKGHYEQYFGPGTRLTVT.

The rearrangement links TRBV9 to TRBJ2-6; D gene unclear. The V and J ends lost 3 bases and 1 base respectively, with 2 bases between them. The CDR3 runs 13 residues. Germline V gives CDR1 SGDLS, CDR2 YYNGEE. CDR3 in amino acids: CASSASGANVLTF. The CDR3 DNA sequence: TGTGCCAGCAGCGCTTCTGGGGCCAACGTCCTGACTTTC.

This chain uses TRBV19 with TRBJ2-3, with 8 bases aligning to TRBD1. The CDR3 contains 15 residues. With 8 bases clipped from V and 1 base from J, the junction kept 8 bases outside the gene matches. In germline, CDR1 is LNHDA, CDR2 SQIVND (reference sequence). As DNA, the CDR3 is TGTGCCAGTGGGATTCCGGGACAGGGCACAGATACGCAGTATTTT. Translated: CASGIPGQGTDTQYF.